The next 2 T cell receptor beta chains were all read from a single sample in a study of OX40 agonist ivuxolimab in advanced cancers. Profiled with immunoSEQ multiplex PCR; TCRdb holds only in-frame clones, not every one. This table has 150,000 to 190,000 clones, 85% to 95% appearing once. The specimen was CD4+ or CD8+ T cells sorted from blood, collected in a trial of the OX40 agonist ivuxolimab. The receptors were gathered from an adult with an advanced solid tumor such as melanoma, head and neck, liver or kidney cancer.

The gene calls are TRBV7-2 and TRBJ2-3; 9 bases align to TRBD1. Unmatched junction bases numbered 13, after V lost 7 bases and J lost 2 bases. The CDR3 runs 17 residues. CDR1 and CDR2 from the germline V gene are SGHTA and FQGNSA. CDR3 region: CASIPLWDRANTDTQYF. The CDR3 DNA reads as TGTGCCAGCATCCCTTTATGGGACAGGGCCAACACAGATACGCAGTATTTT. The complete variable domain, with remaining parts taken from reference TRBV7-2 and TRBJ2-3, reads GAGVSQSPSNKVTEKGKDVELRCDPISGHTALYWYRQSLGQGLEFLIYFQGNSAPDKSGLPSDRFSAERTGGSVSTLTIQRTQQEDSAVYLCASIPLWDRANTDTQYFGPGTRLTVL.

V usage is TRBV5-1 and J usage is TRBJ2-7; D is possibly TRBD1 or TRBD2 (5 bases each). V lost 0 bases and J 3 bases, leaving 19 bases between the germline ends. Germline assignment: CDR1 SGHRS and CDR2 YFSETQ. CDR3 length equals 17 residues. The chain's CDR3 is CASSLVAGGRKGYEQYF. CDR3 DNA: TGCGCCAGCAGCTTGGTGGCTGGGGGACGTAAAGGCTACGAGCAGTACTTC.